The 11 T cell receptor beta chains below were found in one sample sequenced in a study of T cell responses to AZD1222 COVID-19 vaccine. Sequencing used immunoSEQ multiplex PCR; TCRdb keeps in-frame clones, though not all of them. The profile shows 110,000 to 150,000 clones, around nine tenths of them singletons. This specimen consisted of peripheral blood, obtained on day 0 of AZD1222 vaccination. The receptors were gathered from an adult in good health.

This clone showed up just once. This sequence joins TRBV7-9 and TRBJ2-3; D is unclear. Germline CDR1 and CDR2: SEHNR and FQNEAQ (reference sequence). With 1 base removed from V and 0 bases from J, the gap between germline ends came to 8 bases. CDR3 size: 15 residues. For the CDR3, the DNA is TGTGCCAGCAGCTTAGGCCAGCCAAGCACAGATACGCAGTATTTT. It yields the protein CASSLGQPSTDTQYF.

CDR3 loop: CASSDSGAQYF. CDR3 DNA sequence: TGTGCCAGCAGCGATAGCGGCGCGCAGTACTTC. The rearrangement joins TRBV3-1 (or the pseudogene TRBV3-2) to TRBJ2-7; a possible D gene is TRBD2 (6 bases). The CDR3 runs 11 residues. In germline, CDR1 is LGHDT, CDR2 YNNKEL (reference sequence). Trimming removed 5 bases at V and 9 bases at J, with 11 bases between.

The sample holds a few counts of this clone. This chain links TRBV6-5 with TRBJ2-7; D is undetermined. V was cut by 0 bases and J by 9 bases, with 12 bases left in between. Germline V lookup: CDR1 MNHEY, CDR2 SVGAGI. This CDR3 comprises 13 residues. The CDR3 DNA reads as TGTGCCAGCAGTTACTCCGCATCCTTGGGGCAGTACTTC. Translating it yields CASSYSASLGQYF.

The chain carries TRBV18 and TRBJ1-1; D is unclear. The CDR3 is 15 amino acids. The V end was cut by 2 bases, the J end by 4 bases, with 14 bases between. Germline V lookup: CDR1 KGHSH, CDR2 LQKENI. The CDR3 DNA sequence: TGTGCCAGCTCACCAAGACGGGGAGAGGGCACTGAAGCTTTCTTT. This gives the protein CASSPRRGEGTEAFF.

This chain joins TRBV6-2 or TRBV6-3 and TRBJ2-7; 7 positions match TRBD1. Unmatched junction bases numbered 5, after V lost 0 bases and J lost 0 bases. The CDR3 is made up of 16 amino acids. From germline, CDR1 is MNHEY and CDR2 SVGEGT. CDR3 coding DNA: TGTGCCAGCAGTTACTCACGCCAGGGGGTCTCCTACGAGCAGTACTTC. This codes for CASSYSRQGVSYEQYF.

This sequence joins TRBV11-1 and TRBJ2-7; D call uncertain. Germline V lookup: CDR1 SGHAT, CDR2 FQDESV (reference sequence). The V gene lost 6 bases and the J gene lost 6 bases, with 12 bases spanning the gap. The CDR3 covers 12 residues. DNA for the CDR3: TGTGCCAGCAGAGCCCCGCTAGGCGAGCAGTACTTC. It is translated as CASRAPLGEQYF.

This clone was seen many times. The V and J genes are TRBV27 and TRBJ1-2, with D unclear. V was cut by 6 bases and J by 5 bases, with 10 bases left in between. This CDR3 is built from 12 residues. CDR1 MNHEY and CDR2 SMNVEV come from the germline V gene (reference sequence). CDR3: CASRDRNYGYTF. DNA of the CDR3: TGTGCCAGCAGGGACCGAAATTATGGCTACACCTTC.

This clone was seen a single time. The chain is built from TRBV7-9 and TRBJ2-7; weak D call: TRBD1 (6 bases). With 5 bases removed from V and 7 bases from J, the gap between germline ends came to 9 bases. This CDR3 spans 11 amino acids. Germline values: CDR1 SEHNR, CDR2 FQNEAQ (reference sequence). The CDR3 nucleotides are TGTGCCAGCAGCCTTAGGGGGGAGCAGTACTTC. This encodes CASSLRGEQYF.

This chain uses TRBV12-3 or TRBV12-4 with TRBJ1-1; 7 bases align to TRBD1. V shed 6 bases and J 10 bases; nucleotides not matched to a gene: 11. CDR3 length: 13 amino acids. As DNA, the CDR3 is TGTGCCAGCAGCCAAACAGGGGCCGGGACAGCTTTCTTT. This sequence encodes CASSQTGAGTAFF.

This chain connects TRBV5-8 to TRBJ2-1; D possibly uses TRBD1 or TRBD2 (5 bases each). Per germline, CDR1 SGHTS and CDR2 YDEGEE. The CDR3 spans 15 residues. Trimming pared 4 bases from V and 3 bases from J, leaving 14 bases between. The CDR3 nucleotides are TGTGCCAGCAGCCTTTTTGGGGGACGCTACAATGAGCAGTTCTTC. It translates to CASSLFGGRYNEQFF. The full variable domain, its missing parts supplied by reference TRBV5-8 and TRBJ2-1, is EAGVTQSPTHLIKTRGQQATLRCSPISGHTSVYWYQQALGLGLQFLLWYDEGEERNRGNFPPRFSGRQFPNYSSELNVNALELEDSALYLCASSLFGGRYNEQFFGPGTRLTVL.

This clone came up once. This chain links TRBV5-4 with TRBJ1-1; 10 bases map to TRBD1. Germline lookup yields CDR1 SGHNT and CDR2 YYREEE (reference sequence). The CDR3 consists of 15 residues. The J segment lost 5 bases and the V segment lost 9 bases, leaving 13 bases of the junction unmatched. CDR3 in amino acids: CATHRTGGILTEAFF. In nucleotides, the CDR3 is TGTGCCACCCATCGGACAGGGGGGATATTGACTGAAGCTTTCTTT.